This is a list of T cell receptor beta chains from one sample in a study of blood T cell repertoires in COVID-19. TCRdb's copy holds only in-frame clones and misses some; the assay was immunoSEQ multiplex PCR. The sample lists about 83,000 clones, around 90% seen once, with 8% in the top ten. The sequenced sample was peripheral blood. The receptors were gathered from an elderly man with active or convalescent COVID-19. CDR3s include the opening cysteine and the closing phenylalanine or tryptophan. The D gene is left open where the match is weak. Some rows mark clone size as missing; the rest say once, few, many or name a class of expanded clone.

CDR3nt: TGTGCCAGCAGTCCGATGGACAGGTTCAATTCACCCCTCCACTTT
CDR3aa: CASSPMDRFNSPLHF
abundance: few
d_gene: TRBD1
j_gene: TRBJ1-6
v_gene: TRBV28

CDR3nt: TGTGCCAGCAGTCAGCGTCGGGATTCACCCCTCCACTTT
CDR3aa: CASSQRRDSPLHF
abundance: NA
d_gene: NA
j_gene: TRBJ1-6
v_gene: TRBV6-5

CDR3nt: TGTGCCAGCAGCCGCCGAGGGACTAGCGGGAGGGCCGGGGGCACAGATACGCAGTATTTT
CDR3aa: CASSRRGTSGRAGGTDTQYF
abundance: NA
d_gene: TRBD2
j_gene: TRBJ2-3
v_gene: TRBV5-5

CDR3nt: TGTGCCAGCAGCTTAGCGGTGCGACAGGGGGCAAATGAGCAGTTCTTC
CDR3aa: CASSLAVRQGANEQFF
abundance: NA
d_gene: TRBD1
j_gene: TRBJ2-1
v_gene: TRBV7-2

CDR3nt: TGTGCCAGCAGTCTGACACGGAATGGCTACACCTTC
CDR3aa: CASSLTRNGYTF
abundance: NA
d_gene: NA
j_gene: TRBJ1-2
v_gene: TRBV2

CDR3nt: TGTGCCAGCAGTTTGGGCACCCAAGAGACCCAGTACTTC
CDR3aa: CASSLGTQETQYF
abundance: NA
d_gene: NA
j_gene: TRBJ2-5
v_gene: TRBV12-3/TRBV12-4

CDR3nt: TGTGCCAGCAGCGTAGAAGAGGGGGCGCGGAACATTCAGTACTTC
CDR3aa: CASSVEEGARNIQYF
abundance: NA
d_gene: TRBD1
j_gene: TRBJ2-4
v_gene: TRBV9

CDR3nt: TGTGCCAGCAGCCCCGGGACTAGCGGGGCAGACACCGGGGAGCTGTTTTTT
CDR3aa: CASSPGTSGADTGELFF
abundance: NA
d_gene: TRBD2
j_gene: TRBJ2-2
v_gene: TRBV7-2

CDR3nt: TGCGCCAGTGCCCAGGGTCTCGGCAACTATGGCTACACCTTC
CDR3aa: CASAQGLGNYGYTF
abundance: NA
d_gene: NA
j_gene: TRBJ1-2
v_gene: TRBV5-1

CDR3nt: TGTGCCAGCAGTTTCGGGACAGGATATAGCAATCAGCCCCAGCATTTT
CDR3aa: CASSFGTGYSNQPQHF
abundance: once
d_gene: TRBD1
j_gene: TRBJ1-5
v_gene: TRBV6-2/TRBV6-3

CDR3nt: TGTGCCAGAAGCTTAGCGAATGTCGTAGGGGGGACAGGGATCTATAGCTACACCTTC
CDR3aa: CARSLANVVGGTGIYSYTF
abundance: NA
d_gene: NA
j_gene: TRBJ1-2
v_gene: TRBV7-5

CDR3nt: TGTGCCAGCAGACCGAGCCAGGGTACGCAGTATTTT
CDR3aa: CASRPSQGTQYF
abundance: NA
d_gene: NA
j_gene: TRBJ2-3
v_gene: TRBV12-3/TRBV12-4

CDR3nt: TGTGCCAGCAGCCCTGAGGAGTCCATCTCAGGGGGTTTGGCAGATACGCAGTATTTT
CDR3aa: CASSPEESISGGLADTQYF
abundance: once
d_gene: TRBD1
j_gene: TRBJ2-3
v_gene: TRBV6-7

CDR3nt: TGCAGTGCTAGTGAAGCTTACCCGTCTCACAATGAGCAGTTCTTC
CDR3aa: CSASEAYPSHNEQFF
abundance: NA
d_gene: NA
j_gene: TRBJ2-1
v_gene: TRBV20-1

CDR3nt: TGTGCCAGCAGGCCCTCGGGGTCGGCTAACTATGGCTACACCTTC
CDR3aa: CASRPSGSANYGYTF
abundance: few
d_gene: NA
j_gene: TRBJ1-2
v_gene: TRBV6-5

CDR3nt: TGTGCCAGCAGCCCCAGGGGCCACAATCAGCCCCAGCATTTT
CDR3aa: CASSPRGHNQPQHF
abundance: few
d_gene: NA
j_gene: TRBJ1-5
v_gene: TRBV6-5

CDR3nt: TGTGCCAGCAGGACGGACAGGGAACCAACTAATGAAAAACTGTTTTTT
CDR3aa: CASRTDREPTNEKLFF
abundance: once
d_gene: NA
j_gene: TRBJ1-4
v_gene: TRBV21-1

CDR3nt: TGTGCCAGCATTGGGTGGGGAGGTGAAAAACTGTTTTTT
CDR3aa: CASIGWGGEKLFF
abundance: NA
d_gene: NA
j_gene: TRBJ1-4
v_gene: TRBV6-5

CDR3nt: TGCGCCAGCAGTGATGCCTGGGACAGGGTTGGCACAGATACGCAGTATTTT
CDR3aa: CASSDAWDRVGTDTQYF
abundance: NA
d_gene: TRBD1
j_gene: TRBJ2-3
v_gene: TRBV10-1

CDR3nt: TGTGCCTGGCACGGGAGGGCCGCTGTGGATGAGCAGTTCTTC
CDR3aa: CAWHGRAAVDEQFF
abundance: once
d_gene: TRBD2
j_gene: TRBJ2-1
v_gene: TRBV30

CDR3nt: TGTGCCAGCCGATTCTCGAGCGGGGGGGAGACCCAGTACTTC
CDR3aa: CASRFSSGGETQYF
abundance: NA
d_gene: TRBD2
j_gene: TRBJ2-5
v_gene: TRBV3-1/TRBV3-2

CDR3nt: TGTGCCAGCAACAGAGGACAGGGACGGAACACTGAAGCTTTCTTT
CDR3aa: CASNRGQGRNTEAFF
abundance: few
d_gene: TRBD1
j_gene: TRBJ1-1
v_gene: TRBV11-2

CDR3nt: TGTGCCAGCAGCCCCCTAGGATCCAATGAGCAGTTCTTC
CDR3aa: CASSPLGSNEQFF
abundance: NA
d_gene: NA
j_gene: TRBJ2-1
v_gene: TRBV7-2

CDR3nt: TGTGCCAGTAGTATAGGTTGGGGGACTAGCACAGATACGCAGTATTTT
CDR3aa: CASSIGWGTSTDTQYF
abundance: NA
d_gene: NA
j_gene: TRBJ2-3
v_gene: TRBV19

CDR3nt: TGTGCCAGCAGATATAGGAGTTCCTACAATGAGCAGTTCTTC
CDR3aa: CASRYRSSYNEQFF
abundance: NA
d_gene: NA
j_gene: TRBJ2-1
v_gene: TRBV6-5

CDR3nt: TGTGCCAGCAGAGTGACAGTGAACACTGAAGCTTTCTTT
CDR3aa: CASRVTVNTEAFF
abundance: NA
d_gene: NA
j_gene: TRBJ1-1
v_gene: TRBV7-2

CDR3nt: TGCGCCAGCCGTATTTTTTTACAGGGGATGCTCGGGAAACTGTTTTTT
CDR3aa: CASRIFLQGMLGKLFF
abundance: NA
d_gene: TRBD1
j_gene: TRBJ1-4
v_gene: TRBV23-1

CDR3nt: TGTGCCAGTAGTTCCCCTGGAGGACAGGGTCAGAGGGATACGCAGTATTTT
CDR3aa: CASSSPGGQGQRDTQYF
abundance: NA
d_gene: TRBD1
j_gene: TRBJ2-3
v_gene: TRBV19

CDR3nt: TGTGCCAGCAGCCAAGGGGCATCTGGGGCCAACGTCCTGACTTTC
CDR3aa: CASSQGASGANVLTF
abundance: NA
d_gene: NA
j_gene: TRBJ2-6
v_gene: TRBV3-1/TRBV3-2

CDR3nt: TGTGCCAGCAGCCACCGACAGAAAGCTAACTATGGCTACACCTTC
CDR3aa: CASSHRQKANYGYTF
abundance: once
d_gene: NA
j_gene: TRBJ1-2
v_gene: TRBV6-5

CDR3nt: TGCGCCAGCACCCGCTATAGCTCCTACAATGAGCAGTTCTTC
CDR3aa: CASTRYSSYNEQFF
abundance: NA
d_gene: NA
j_gene: TRBJ2-1
v_gene: TRBV5-1

CDR3nt: TGTGCCAGCAGCTTGGGACTGTTTCAAGTCTATTTT
CDR3aa: CASSLGLFQVYF
abundance: once
d_gene: NA
j_gene: TRBJ2-3
v_gene: TRBV7-2

CDR3nt: TGCGCCAGCAGCCAAGAGGTTACGGGACAGGGCCGAGGCACTGAAGCTTTCTTT
CDR3aa: CASSQEVTGQGRGTEAFF
abundance: once
d_gene: TRBD1
j_gene: TRBJ1-1
v_gene: TRBV4-1

CDR3nt: TGTGCCAGTAGTATAGGCAGCGGGGCCTATAGCAATCAGCCCCAGCATTTT
CDR3aa: CASSIGSGAYSNQPQHF
abundance: NA
d_gene: NA
j_gene: TRBJ1-5
v_gene: TRBV19

CDR3nt: TGTGCCAGCAGTGAAGAGGAAAAACAGGCCCTCCCAACTAATGAAAAACTGTTTTTT
CDR3aa: CASSEEEKQALPTNEKLFF
abundance: NA
d_gene: NA
j_gene: TRBJ1-4
v_gene: TRBV6-1

CDR3nt: TGTGCCTGGAGTGTAGCGGGAGAATGGGAAGAGACCCAGTACTTC
CDR3aa: CAWSVAGEWEETQYF
abundance: NA
d_gene: TRBD2
j_gene: TRBJ2-5
v_gene: TRBV30

CDR3nt: TGTGCCAGCAGCGGGGGCCCAGGGGGAGGTCAGCCCCAGCATTTT
CDR3aa: CASSGGPGGGQPQHF
abundance: few
d_gene: TRBD1
j_gene: TRBJ1-5
v_gene: TRBV5-4

CDR3nt: TGTGCCAGCAGCAACCCCATGGCGAACAGGGACAATCAGCCCCAGCATTTT
CDR3aa: CASSNPMANRDNQPQHF
abundance: NA
d_gene: NA
j_gene: TRBJ1-5
v_gene: TRBV7-9

CDR3nt: TGTGCCAGCAGCTTCGGGGACAGGCCCACCGGGGAGCTGTTTTTT
CDR3aa: CASSFGDRPTGELFF
abundance: NA
d_gene: TRBD1
j_gene: TRBJ2-2
v_gene: TRBV11-3

CDR3nt: TGTGCCAGCTCACCACTCGTTGAGTACACTGAAGCTTTCTTT
CDR3aa: CASSPLVEYTEAFF
abundance: NA
d_gene: NA
j_gene: TRBJ1-1
v_gene: TRBV18

CDR3nt: TGCGCCAGCAGCCAAGAAGCCAGCGGGTCCTATAATTCACCCCTCCACTTT
CDR3aa: CASSQEASGSYNSPLHF
abundance: NA
d_gene: NA
j_gene: TRBJ1-6
v_gene: TRBV4-1

CDR3nt: TGTGCCAGCAGTGAGGGGGCAGGGCCCCCTCAGGGCTACACCTTC
CDR3aa: CASSEGAGPPQGYTF
abundance: NA
d_gene: TRBD1
j_gene: TRBJ1-2
v_gene: TRBV28

CDR3nt: TGCGCCAGCAGCTTGACAGGGGGAAACTATGGCTACACCTTC
CDR3aa: CASSLTGGNYGYTF
abundance: NA
d_gene: TRBD1
j_gene: TRBJ1-2
v_gene: TRBV5-1

CDR3nt: TGCGCCAGCAGCTTAGGGACAGGGGGAAACTATGGCTACACCTTC
CDR3aa: CASSLGTGGNYGYTF
abundance: NA
d_gene: TRBD1
j_gene: TRBJ1-2
v_gene: TRBV5-1

CDR3nt: TGTGCCACCCGCGGTGGTCGGGAGAGATACAATGAGCAGTTCTTC
CDR3aa: CATRGGRERYNEQFF
abundance: NA
d_gene: NA
j_gene: TRBJ2-1
v_gene: TRBV24-1

CDR3nt: TGTGCCAGTAGTACCCAGGGGGCTGAGGAGACCCAGTACTTC
CDR3aa: CASSTQGAEETQYF
abundance: NA
d_gene: TRBD1
j_gene: TRBJ2-5
v_gene: TRBV19

CDR3nt: TGCGCCAGCGGCCGTAGCGGGGTATCCTACAATGAGCAGTTCTTC
CDR3aa: CASGRSGVSYNEQFF
abundance: NA
d_gene: TRBD2
j_gene: TRBJ2-1
v_gene: TRBV5-1

CDR3nt: TGTGCCAGCTCACCGGGACAGGGGAAGGGCACTGAAGCTTTCTTT
CDR3aa: CASSPGQGKGTEAFF
abundance: NA
d_gene: TRBD1
j_gene: TRBJ1-1
v_gene: TRBV18

CDR3nt: TGTGCCAGCAGCTTAAGTTCAGGCCATTCACCCCTCCACTTT
CDR3aa: CASSLSSGHSPLHF
abundance: NA
d_gene: NA
j_gene: TRBJ1-6
v_gene: TRBV11-2

CDR3nt: TGCGCCAGCAGCCAAGATATTGGGCTATCGTATGGCTACACCTTC
CDR3aa: CASSQDIGLSYGYTF
abundance: NA
d_gene: NA
j_gene: TRBJ1-2
v_gene: TRBV4-1

CDR3nt: TGTGCCAGTAGTTCTTTGGGACAGACCACAGATACGCAGTATTTT
CDR3aa: CASSSLGQTTDTQYF
abundance: NA
d_gene: TRBD1
j_gene: TRBJ2-3
v_gene: TRBV19

CDR3nt: TGTGCCAGCAGCCATGGTACTAGAGCCAATGAGCAGTTCTTC
CDR3aa: CASSHGTRANEQFF
abundance: NA
d_gene: NA
j_gene: TRBJ2-1
v_gene: TRBV3-1/TRBV3-2

CDR3nt: TGTGCCAGCAGTTACTCGGCTAGCGGGGGTCGGAATGAGCAGTTCTTC
CDR3aa: CASSYSASGGRNEQFF
abundance: NA
d_gene: TRBD2
j_gene: TRBJ2-1
v_gene: TRBV6-5

CDR3nt: TGTGCCAGCACCTTAGGGAGGAATTGGCCTGGAAACACCATATATTTT
CDR3aa: CASTLGRNWPGNTIYF
abundance: NA
d_gene: NA
j_gene: TRBJ1-3
v_gene: TRBV7-2

CDR3nt: TGTGCCACCAGCAGGGAAGCCTCGGGACAGGCCTATGGGGCCCAGCATTTT
CDR3aa: CATSREASGQAYGAQHF
abundance: NA
d_gene: TRBD1
j_gene: TRBJ1-5
v_gene: TRBV15

CDR3nt: TGTGCCAGCAGTCCCAGTCAGCAGGACTATGGCTACACCTTC
CDR3aa: CASSPSQQDYGYTF
abundance: NA
d_gene: NA
j_gene: TRBJ1-2
v_gene: TRBV27

CDR3nt: TGTGCCACCCTCGGTGGAAGGAGTCTCTATGGCTACACCTTC
CDR3aa: CATLGGRSLYGYTF
abundance: NA
d_gene: NA
j_gene: TRBJ1-2
v_gene: TRBV24-1

CDR3nt: TGTGCCAGTAGTATGCAGGGGGCTAGCAATCAGCCCCAGCATTTT
CDR3aa: CASSMQGASNQPQHF
abundance: NA
d_gene: TRBD1
j_gene: TRBJ1-5
v_gene: TRBV19

CDR3nt: TGTGCCAGCACCAACCCGGGGAGGCAGGGGGCGGCAGGAAGGTACGGCTACACCTTC
CDR3aa: CASTNPGRQGAAGRYGYTF
abundance: NA
d_gene: TRBD1
j_gene: TRBJ1-2
v_gene: TRBV28